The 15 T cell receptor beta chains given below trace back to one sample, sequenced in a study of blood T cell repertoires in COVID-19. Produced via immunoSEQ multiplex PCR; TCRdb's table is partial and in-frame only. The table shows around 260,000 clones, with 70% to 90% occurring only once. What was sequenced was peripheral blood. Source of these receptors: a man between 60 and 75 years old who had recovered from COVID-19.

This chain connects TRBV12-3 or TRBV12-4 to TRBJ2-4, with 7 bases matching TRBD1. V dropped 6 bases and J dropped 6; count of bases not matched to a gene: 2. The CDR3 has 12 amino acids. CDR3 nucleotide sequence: TGTGCCAGCAGGGGACAGCCAAACATTCAGTACTTC. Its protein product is CASRGQPNIQYF.

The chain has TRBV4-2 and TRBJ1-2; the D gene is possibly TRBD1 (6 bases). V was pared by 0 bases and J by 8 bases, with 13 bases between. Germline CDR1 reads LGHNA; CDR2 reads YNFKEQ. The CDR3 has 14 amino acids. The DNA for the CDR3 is TGTGCCAGCAGCCAAGATACGAGGGGACAAGGCTACACCTTC. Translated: CASSQDTRGQGYTF.

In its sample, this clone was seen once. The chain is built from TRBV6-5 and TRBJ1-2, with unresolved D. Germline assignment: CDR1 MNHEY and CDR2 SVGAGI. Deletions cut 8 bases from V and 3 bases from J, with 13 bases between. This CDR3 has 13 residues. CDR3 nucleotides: TGTGCCAGCGGAAGGATGGAGGACTATGGCTACACCTTC. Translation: CASGRMEDYGYTF.

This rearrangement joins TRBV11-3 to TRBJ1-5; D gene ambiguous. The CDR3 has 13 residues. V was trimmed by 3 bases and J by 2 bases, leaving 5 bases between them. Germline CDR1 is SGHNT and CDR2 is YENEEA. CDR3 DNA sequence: TGTGCCAGCAGCTTGGCCCGCAATCAGCCCCAGCATTTT. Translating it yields CASSLARNQPQHF.

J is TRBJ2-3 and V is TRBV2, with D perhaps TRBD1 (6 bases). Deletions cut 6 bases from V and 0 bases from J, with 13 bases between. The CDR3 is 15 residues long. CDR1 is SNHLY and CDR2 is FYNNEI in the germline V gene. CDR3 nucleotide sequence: TGTGCCAGCAGGATTTACAGGGCTAGCACAGATACGCAGTATTTT. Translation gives CASRIYRASTDTQYF.

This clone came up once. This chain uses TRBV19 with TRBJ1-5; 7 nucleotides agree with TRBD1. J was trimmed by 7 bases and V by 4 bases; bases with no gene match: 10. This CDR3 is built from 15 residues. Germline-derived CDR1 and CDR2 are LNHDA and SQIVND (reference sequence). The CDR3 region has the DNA TGTGCCAGTAGTACAGAGACAGGGTCTGGGCAGCCCCAGCATTTT. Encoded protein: CASSTETGSGQPQHF.

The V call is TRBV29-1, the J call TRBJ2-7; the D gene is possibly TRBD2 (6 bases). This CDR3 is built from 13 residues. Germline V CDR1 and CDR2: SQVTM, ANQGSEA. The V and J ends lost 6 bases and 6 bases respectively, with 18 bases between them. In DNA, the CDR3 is TGCAGCGTGGGACTTTCCGCTCCCGGCGAGCAGTACTTC. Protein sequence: CSVGLSAPGEQYF.

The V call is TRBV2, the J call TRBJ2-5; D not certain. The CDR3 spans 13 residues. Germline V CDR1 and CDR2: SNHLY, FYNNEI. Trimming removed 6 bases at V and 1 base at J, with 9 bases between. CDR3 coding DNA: TGTGCCAGCAGGCTCGAGAGCCAAGAGACCCAGTACTTC. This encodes CASRLESQETQYF.

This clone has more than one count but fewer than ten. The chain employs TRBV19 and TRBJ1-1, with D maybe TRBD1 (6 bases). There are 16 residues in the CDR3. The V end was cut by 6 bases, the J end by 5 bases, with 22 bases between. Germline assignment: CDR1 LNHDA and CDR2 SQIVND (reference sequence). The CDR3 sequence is CASSQRAGVPGTEAFF. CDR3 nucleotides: TGTGCCAGTAGCCAAAGGGCAGGGGTCCCAGGGACTGAAGCTTTCTTT.

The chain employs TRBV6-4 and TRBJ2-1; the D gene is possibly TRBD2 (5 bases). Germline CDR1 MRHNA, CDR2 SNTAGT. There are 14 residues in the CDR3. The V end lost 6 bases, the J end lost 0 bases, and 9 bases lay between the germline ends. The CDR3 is CASRERSSYNEQFF. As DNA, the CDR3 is TGTGCCAGCAGGGAGCGGAGCTCCTACAATGAGCAGTTCTTC.

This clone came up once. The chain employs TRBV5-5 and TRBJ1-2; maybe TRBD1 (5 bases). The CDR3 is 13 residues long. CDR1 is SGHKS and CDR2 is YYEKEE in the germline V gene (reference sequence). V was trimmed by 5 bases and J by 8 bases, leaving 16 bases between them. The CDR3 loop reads CASSSFREGGYTF. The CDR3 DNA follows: TGTGCCAGCAGTTCCTTTAGGGAGGGGGGCTACACCTTC.

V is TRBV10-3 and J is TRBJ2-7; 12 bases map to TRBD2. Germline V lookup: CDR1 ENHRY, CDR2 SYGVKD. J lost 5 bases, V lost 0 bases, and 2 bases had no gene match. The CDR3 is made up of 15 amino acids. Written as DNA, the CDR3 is TGTGCCATCAGTGAGTCGCCTAGCGGGAGGGACGAGCAGTACTTC. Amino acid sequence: CAISESPSGRDEQYF.

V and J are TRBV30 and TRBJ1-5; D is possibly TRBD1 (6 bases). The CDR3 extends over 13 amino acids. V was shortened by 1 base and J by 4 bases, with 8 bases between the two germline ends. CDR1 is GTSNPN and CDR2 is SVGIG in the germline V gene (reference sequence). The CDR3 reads CAWSDRVNQPQHF. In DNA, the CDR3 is TGTGCCTGGAGTGACAGGGTAAATCAGCCCCAGCATTTT. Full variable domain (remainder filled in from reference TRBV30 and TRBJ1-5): SQTIHQWPATLVQPVGSPLSLECTVEGTSNPNLYWYRQAAGRGLQLLFYSVGIGQISSEVPQNLSASRPQDRQFILSSKKLLLSDSGFYLCAWSDRVNQPQHFGDGTRLSIL.

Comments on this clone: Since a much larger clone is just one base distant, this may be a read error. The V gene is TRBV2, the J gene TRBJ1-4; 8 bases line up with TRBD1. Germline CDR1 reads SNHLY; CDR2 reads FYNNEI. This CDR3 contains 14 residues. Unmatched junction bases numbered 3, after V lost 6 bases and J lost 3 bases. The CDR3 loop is CASRETGANEKLFF. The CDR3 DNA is TGTGCCAGCAGAGAGACAGGGGCTAATGAAAAACTGTTTTTT.

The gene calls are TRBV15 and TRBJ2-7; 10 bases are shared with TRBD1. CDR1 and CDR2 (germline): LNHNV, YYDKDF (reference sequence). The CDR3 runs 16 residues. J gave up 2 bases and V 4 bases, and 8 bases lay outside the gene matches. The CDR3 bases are TGTGCCACCAGCAAAACCGGACAGGGGGTCCCCTACGAGCAGTACTTC. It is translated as CATSKTGQGVPYEQYF. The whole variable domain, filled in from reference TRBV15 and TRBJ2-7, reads DAMVIQNPRYQVTQFGKPVTLSCSQTLNHNVMYWYQQKSSQAPKLLFHYYDKDFNNEADTPDNFQSRRPNTSFCFLDIRSPGLGDTAMYLCATSKTGQGVPYEQYFGPGTRLTVT.